Detailed here is one T cell receptor (beta chain). Its antigen remains unidentified. Per-base quality was not reported, and no clone a single base away is much larger than it. This sample was included in a study of T cells in Graves' hyperthyroidism and ophthalmopathy (dated by TCRdb to the late 2010s). Some background on the complete study: Peripheral blood samples were taken at initial diagnosis, before any treatment was given. To identify TCR V-J signatures that set the groups apart, the researchers used a discovery cohort of roughly 100 patients, made up of under 45 with Graves' ophthalmopathy and some 60 with stable Graves' hyperthyroidism. Prospective prediction of ophthalmopathy was tested in an independent validation cohort consisting of fewer than 20 hyperthyroidism patients and more than 15 patients who later progressed to ophthalmopathy. For training and testing, the 95 to 100 patients in the discovery cohort were randomly divided in a 7:3 ratio. Thyroid tissue and blood T-cell repertoires from about 6 Graves' hyperthyroidism patients were also compared in the study. After sampling, hyperthyroidism patients received methimazole starting at 30 mg daily, and ophthalmopathy patients received high-dose intravenous methylprednisolone. According to the paper, TCR Vbeta CDR3 sequencing was carried out on 135 peripheral blood samples, which came from under 50 ophthalmopathy, approximately 72 hyperthyroidism and about 17 progressor patients. What the work shows at the level of the full study, not this receptor alone: In validation, the model predicted progression to ophthalmopathy with 55% to 71% sensitivity and around 72% specificity, a median of roughly seven months before onset. A model built on a 13 V-J signature distinguished ophthalmopathy from stable hyperthyroidism, reaching over 85% sensitivity and under 84% specificity in cross-validation and 80%/75% in testing. No statistical method was used to set the sample size in advance, and investigators knew the group allocation. Most expanded thyroid clonotypes (frequency above 0.001) were also detected in blood, a finding suggesting that blood repertoires may reflect thyroid immune responses.

For this chain, trimming is 1 base at the V end and 7 bases at the J end, and the number of junction bases without a gene match is 5. CDR1 is given as SEHNR and CDR2 as FQNEAQ, both from the germline V gene (reference sequence). Inclusive of the bounding cysteine and phenylalanine, the CDR3 is 16 residues long. Kept here is only the CDR3 DNA, which spans 48 bases and is read in frame from base 1. The TCR beta CDR3 regions were amplified from RNA transcripts. The first round of RT-PCR for the TCR CDR3 was performed with the HTBI primer set and the Qiagen OneStep RT-PCR kit. Libraries were constructed in a second round of multiplex PCR, after which size selection and purification were carried out. Libraries were sequenced paired-end with 100 bp reads on an Illumina HiSeq2000. Processing in the source paper ran as follows. SOAPnuke was used to process the raw data, with reads discarded if the reads contained adapters or uncalled bases, had a mean Phred below 15, or lacked an exact constant-primer or identifier match. COPE v1.2.5 was used to merge the high-quality paired reads, and each unique nucleotide sequence was defined as a clonotype. MiTCR v1.1 was used to align clonotypes to the IMGT TRBV, TRBD and TRBJ reference segments. Only V-J combinations with frequency above 0.0001, covering 99.2% of repertoires, were analysed. The TCS score was defined as F50 (clonal expansion) divided by E x V (chaos), with BLOSUM62-based TCRdist calculated between CDR3 peptides within each V-J. Welch's t-statistics and random forest reduced several hundred V-J features to 13, which were used in a naive Bayes classifier (R e1071). Starting from the raw public reads, TCRdb applied fastp trimming at Q25, assembled clones with MiXCR and retained in-frame beta chains. Each record represents a unique CDR3 protein, reported with the most common genes and DNA among its rows. TCRdb assigned the V and J calls; the authors' analysis was not used. The sample table lists more than 350,000 distinct CDR3 sequences, 15% of them with a count of one. The top ten constitute roughly 33% of the sample.

Stable Graves' hyperthyroidism was defined as no progression to ophthalmopathy during 18 months of follow-up. The hyperthyroidism patients were between 18 and 65 years old and newly diagnosed, with a disease duration of less than 2 months. Any patient with an uncontrolled infection, another autoimmune disease, pregnancy or lactation was excluded. Clinical symptoms, serum thyroxine and TRAb, thyroid ultrasound, and orbital computed tomography formed the basis for the diagnoses. Ficoll-Paque density gradient centrifugation was used to isolate PBMCs from about 9 ml of fresh peripheral blood. Total RNA was extracted with Trizol reagent, and quality was checked on an Agilent 2100 Bioanalyzer.

The rearrangement combines TRBV7-9 with TRBJ2-1, and TRBD2 matches 12 of the central bases. The sequenced material came from blood. This TCR came from a woman aged 25 to 45 with Graves' hyperthyroidism. The nucleotide sequence reads TGTGCCAGCAGCTTAGTGCTAGCGGGAGGGCTTAATGAGCAGTTCTTC. The translation is CASSLVLAGGLNEQFF.